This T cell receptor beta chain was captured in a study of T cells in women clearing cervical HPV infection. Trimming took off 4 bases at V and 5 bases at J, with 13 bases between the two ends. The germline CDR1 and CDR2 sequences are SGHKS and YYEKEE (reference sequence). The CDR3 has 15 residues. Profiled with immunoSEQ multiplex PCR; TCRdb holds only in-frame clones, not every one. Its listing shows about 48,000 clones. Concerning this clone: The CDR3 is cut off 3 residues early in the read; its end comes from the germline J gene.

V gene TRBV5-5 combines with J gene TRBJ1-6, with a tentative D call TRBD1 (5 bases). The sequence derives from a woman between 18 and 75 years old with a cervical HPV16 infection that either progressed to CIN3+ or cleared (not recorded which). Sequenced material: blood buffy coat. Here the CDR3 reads CASSLRTQDNSPLHF. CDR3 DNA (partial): TGTGCCAGCAGCCTAAGGACACAAGATAATTCACCC. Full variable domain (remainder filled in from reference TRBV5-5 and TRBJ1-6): DAGVTQSPTHLIKTRGQQVTLRCSPISGHKSVSWYQQVLGQGPQFIFQYYEKEERGRGNFPDRFSARQFPNYSSELNVNALLLGDSALYLCASSLRTQDNSPLHFGNGTRLTVT.